This T cell receptor beta chain was captured by sequencing in a study of T cell repertoires in cytomegalovirus infection. On the study more broadly: Indicated by public TCR beta signatures were CMV infection and matching HLA type.

The CDR3 has 13 residues. Germline V gene sequence: CDR1 MNHNY, CDR2 SVGAGI (reference sequence). Trimming stripped 6 bases from V and 7 bases from J, with 13 bases between. TCRdb re-derived calls from the reads in MiXCR, one entry per CDR3 protein. The sample yields more than 400,000 distinct CDR3 sequences, 26% seen once. General study findings and limits: Ex vivo, HLA-C-restricted CMV-specific TCR beta clonotypes prevailed over the rest of the response. The cumulative frequency of public TCR beta families identified carriers of CMV plus the relevant HLA.

In the case of this clonotype: Its antigen remains unknown.

The material sequenced was PBMCs. This TCR was recovered from a human donor in good health (CMV status not recorded). Some clones in this sample may be carry-over from other donors' samples. The chain employs TRBV6-6 and TRBJ2-1; D unresolved. Here the CDR3 DNA reads TGTGCCAGCAGCCCCAAGTTGCGTAATGAGCAGTTCTTC. This gives the protein CASSPKLRNEQFF.